This TCR beta chain was profiled in a study of T cell responses to AZD1222 COVID-19 vaccine. Notes on the study in general: Donors were chiefly white British, with a greater number of females, and clonal diversity was perhaps underestimated. Scientists sampled the repertoires only once the peak T cell response had passed. Nearly half of unique spike-specific TCRs reportedly avoided B.1.351 and B.1.1.7 mutated regions.

On this clone: What it recognizes is unknown.

CDR3 size: 12 residues. Trimming shortened V by 3 bases and J by 12 bases, and 12 bases separated the two germline ends. Germline V gene data show CDR1 as KGHSH and CDR2 as LQKENI. The method was immunoSEQ multiplex PCR; TCRdb's version includes in-frame clones alone and lacks a portion of them. The sample contains 150,000 to 160,000 clones, approximately 91% of which appear only once. The receptor's source is an adult who received the AZD1222 COVID-19 vaccine. The rearrangement links TRBV18 to TRBJ2-1, with D possibly being TRBD1 or TRBD2 (5 bases each). The sample here was peripheral blood, taken 28 days after the second AZD1222 dose. This CDR3 is CASSPGDLGQFF. CDR3 in DNA: TGTGCCAGCTCACCGGGGGATTTAGGGCAGTTCTTC.